A single sample gave rise to the 22 T cell receptor beta chains below, sequenced in a study of control samples from healthy donors and cancer patients. Data came from immunoSEQ multiplex PCR; TCRdb stores just in-frame clones and leaves some out. The sample lists around 22,000 clones; about 80% were seen once. Material for sequencing was PBMCs. Receptors originate from a man aged 60 to 69 with head and neck cancer.

The rearrangement joins TRBV3-1 (or the pseudogene TRBV3-2) to TRBJ1-1; D possibly corresponds to TRBD1 (6 bases). This CDR3 region has 18 residues. Germline loops: CDR1 LGHDT, CDR2 YNNKEL (reference sequence). V was pared by 0 bases and J by 1 base, with 18 bases between. This CDR3 reads CASSQDLGTRTWNTEAFF. The CDR3 DNA is TGTGCCAGCAGCCAAGATCTGGGGACAAGGACCTGGAACACTGAAGCTTTCTTT.

The chain links TRBV28 to TRBJ1-1; D remains ambiguous. This CDR3 contains 14 residues. With 5 bases removed from V and 7 bases from J, the gap between germline ends came to 17 bases. Germline V gene data show CDR1 as MDHEN and CDR2 as SYDVKM. This CDR3 is CASSLVGGSSEAFF. In DNA form, the CDR3 reads TGTGCCAGCAGTCTCGTCGGAGGGTCAAGTGAAGCTTTCTTT.

The CDR3 spells CAWNQGAMNTEAFF. In nucleotides, the CDR3 is TGTGCCTGGAACCAGGGGGCGATGAACACTGAAGCTTTCTTT. The gene calls are TRBV30 and TRBJ1-1, with TRBD1 matching over 8 bases. J gave up 0 bases and V 4 bases, and 4 bases lay outside the gene matches. Germline CDR1 and CDR2: GTSNPN and SVGIG (reference sequence). This CDR3 comprises 14 residues.

The chain employs TRBV19 and TRBJ2-3; possibly TRBD2 for D (6 bases). CDR3 length: 14 residues. Germline-derived CDR1 and CDR2 are LNHDA and SQIVND (reference sequence). The V and J ends lost 2 bases and 4 bases respectively, with 10 bases between them. In nucleotides, the CDR3 is TGTGCCAGTAGTATAACTAGCTTTTCAGATACGCAGTATTTT. Translated, it gives CASSITSFSDTQYF. The variable domain in full, completed from reference TRBV19 and TRBJ2-3, reads DGGITQSPKYLFRKEGQNVTLSCEQNLNHDAMYWYRQDPGQGLRLIYYSQIVNDFQKGDIAEGYSVSREKKESFPLTVTSAQKNPTAFYLCASSITSFSDTQYFGPGTRLTVL.

V gene TRBV6-1 combines with J gene TRBJ2-1, with D maybe TRBD1 (6 bases). This CDR3 spans 15 amino acids. CDR1 and CDR2 from the germline V gene are MNHNS and SASEGT. The germline V and J ends were trimmed by 3 bases and 6 bases, with 15 bases remaining between them. CDR3 loop: CASSDETGRINEQFF. CDR3 bases: TGTGCCAGCAGTGATGAGACAGGTAGGATCAATGAGCAGTTCTTC.

This rearrangement joins TRBV29-1 to TRBJ1-6; tentatively, D is TRBD1 (5 bases). This CDR3 is 13 amino acids long. The ends were cut back, 5 bases at V and 8 bases at J, with 13 bases in the middle. CDR1 and CDR2 from the germline V gene are SQVTM and ANQGSEA. The CDR3 region is CSVSQGGDSPLHF. CDR3 DNA: TGCAGCGTTTCGCAGGGCGGGGATTCACCCCTCCACTTT.

CDR3 DNA: TGTGCCAGCAGCTTGGAGGTCAGCCTTTCCTACGAGCAGTACTTC. This gives the protein CASSLEVSLSYEQYF. This sequence joins TRBV5-4 and TRBJ2-7; no reliable D call. From germline, CDR1 is SGHNT and CDR2 YYREEE (reference sequence). This CDR3 has 15 amino acids. The ends were cut back, 0 bases at V and 1 base at J, with 11 bases in the middle.

J is TRBJ2-7 and V is TRBV7-2, with D perhaps matching TRBD2 (5 bases). CDR3 length: 14 amino acids. The ends were cut back, 1 base at V and 0 bases at J, with 7 bases in the middle. Germline CDR1 and CDR2: SGHTA and FQGNSA. CDR3 protein: CASSLGLLSYEQYF. CDR3 DNA: TGTGCCAGCAGCTTAGGACTACTCTCCTACGAGCAGTACTTC.

The V and J genes are TRBV18 and TRBJ2-1, with D perhaps TRBD2 (5 bases). The germline V gene has CDR1 KGHSH and CDR2 LQKENI. The CDR3 runs 15 residues. The V end was cut by 1 base, the J end by 5 bases, with 12 bases between. The CDR3 reads CASSPLRTGNNEQFF. CDR3 DNA: TGTGCCAGCTCACCACTTAGGACTGGTAACAATGAGCAGTTCTTC.

The count of this clone is one. The chain combines TRBV27 with TRBJ1-1, with D possibly matching TRBD1 (6 bases). V was pared by 6 bases and J by 2 bases, with 13 bases between. This CDR3 has 14 amino acids. Germline-derived CDR1 and CDR2 are MNHEY and SMNVEV (reference sequence). The DNA of the CDR3 is TGTGCCAGCAGGGGCCTACAGGGAAACACTGAAGCTTTCTTT. Its protein product is CASRGLQGNTEAFF.

The chain has TRBV9 and TRBJ2-1; the D gene is possibly TRBD1 (6 bases). The length of the CDR3 is 16 residues. V lost 3 bases, J lost 8 bases, and 21 bases lay in between. CDR1 is SGDLS and CDR2 is YYNGEE in the germline V gene. CDR3 in amino acids: CASSGILTGRKDEQFF. The CDR3, as DNA: TGTGCCAGCAGCGGCATATTAACAGGGAGAAAAGATGAGCAGTTCTTC. Complete variable domain (other parts from reference TRBV9 and TRBJ2-1): DSGVTQTPKHLITATGQRVTLRCSPRSGDLSVYWYQQSLDQGLQFLIQYYNGEERAKGNILERFSAQQFPDLHSELNLSSLELGDSALYFCASSGILTGRKDEQFFGPGTRLTVL.

The rearrangement links TRBV6-6 to TRBJ1-2; 10 positions agree with TRBD1. CDR3 length: 13 amino acids. Germline trimming cut 5 bases from V and 6 bases from J; bases unmatched to any gene: 3. The germline V gene encodes CDR1 MNHNY and CDR2 SVGAGI (reference sequence). The chain's CDR3 is CASSTGTGDGYTF. CDR3 coding DNA: TGTGCCAGCAGTACGGGGACAGGGGATGGCTACACCTTC.

The chain carries TRBV21-1 and TRBJ2-7; TRBD2 is the table's D call, not checked against the DNA. TRBV21-1 is listed as a pseudogene. The CDR3 is made up of 13 amino acids. The CDR3 coding sequence is TGTGCCAGCAGAATCCGGGAATCCTACGAGCAGTACTTC. This sequence encodes CASRIRESYEQYF.

The V call is TRBV9, the J call TRBJ1-2; D remains unclear. Germline values: CDR1 SGDLS, CDR2 YYNGEE. V lost 5 bases to trimming and J lost 6 bases, with 17 bases between them. The CDR3 covers 14 residues. DNA for the CDR3: TGTGCCAGCAGAGTCCTAACTCATGGGGATGGCTACACCTTC. Translating it yields CASRVLTHGDGYTF. Variable domain in full (rest from reference TRBV9 and TRBJ1-2): DSGVTQTPKHLITATGQRVTLRCSPRSGDLSVYWYQQSLDQGLQFLIQYYNGEERAKGNILERFSAQQFPDLHSELNLSSLELGDSALYFCASRVLTHGDGYTFGSGTRLTVV.

J is TRBJ2-5 and V is TRBV10-1; D gene ambiguous. Trimming removed 9 bases at V and 1 base at J, with 21 bases between. Looked up from germline, CDR1 is WNHNN and CDR2 is SYGVQD (reference sequence). The CDR3 contains 16 residues. CDR3 region: CARREKSWTIQETQYF. CDR3 bases: TGCGCCAGGAGAGAGAAGTCCTGGACGATCCAAGAGACCCAGTACTTC.

The gene calls are TRBV29-1 and TRBJ2-7; 10 bases are shared with TRBD2. The V segment lost 4 bases and the J segment 0 bases; nucleotides outside the gene matches: 6. Germline V gives CDR1 SQVTM, CDR2 ANQGSEA. This CDR3 is built from 15 residues. CDR3 sequence (DNA): TGCAGCGTTGGGGTTAGCGGGAGGCCCTCCTACGAGCAGTACTTC. Amino acid sequence: CSVGVSGRPSYEQYF.

The V gene is TRBV29-1, the J gene TRBJ1-1, with a tentative D call TRBD1 (6 bases). The V gene lost 4 bases and the J gene lost 5 bases, with 11 bases spanning the gap. CDR1 is SQVTM and CDR2 is ANQGSEA in the germline V gene. The CDR3 is 12 amino acids. CDR3 nucleotides: TGCAGCGTTGTACAGGGCGGGACTGAAGCTTTCTTT. This translates into CSVVQGGTEAFF.

This clone was observed a single time. The chain is built from TRBV5-6 and TRBJ2-7; TRBD2 matches at 7 bases. The V gene's germline CDR1 is SGHDT and CDR2 YYEEEE. V was clipped by 0 bases and J by 2 bases; unmatched bases: 8. The length of the CDR3 is 16 residues. The DNA of the CDR3 is TGTGCCAGCAGCTTGGCGGCGGGAGCCGACACCTACGAGCAGTACTTC. Its protein product is CASSLAAGADTYEQYF.

CDR3 region: CASSYSWYEQYF. Here the CDR3 DNA reads TGTGCCAGCAGTTATTCCTGGTACGAGCAGTACTTC. This chain joins TRBV6-2 or TRBV6-3 and TRBJ2-7; no clear D gene. This CDR3 is built from 12 residues. The V and J ends lost 3 bases and 4 bases respectively, with 7 bases between them. CDR1 is MNHEY and CDR2 is SVGEGT in the germline V gene.

The rearrangement joins TRBV2 to TRBJ2-1; a possible D gene is TRBD2 (6 bases). The CDR3 runs to 15 residues. V was pared by 5 bases and J by 8 bases, with 19 bases between. The germline gives CDR1 SNHLY, CDR2 FYNNEI. The CDR3 here is CASSPMRLGGDEQFF. DNA for the CDR3: TGTGCCAGCAGTCCCATGCGGCTAGGCGGGGATGAGCAGTTCTTC.

The chain carries TRBV4-1 and TRBJ2-3, with TRBD2 matching 12 bases. V shed 0 bases, J shed 4 bases, and the junction held 2 bases outside the gene matches. The CDR3 runs to 16 residues. From germline, CDR1 is MGHRA and CDR2 YSYEKL. The CDR3 bases are TGCGCCAGCAGCCAAGAGACTAGCGGGAGCTCAGATACGCAGTATTTT. This codes for CASSQETSGSSDTQYF.

The chain employs TRBV7-8 and TRBJ2-7; D might be TRBD1 (5 bases). This CDR3 has 13 amino acids. Trimming shortened V by 3 bases and J by 3 bases, and 9 bases separated the two germline ends. CDR1 is SGHVS and CDR2 is FQNEAQ in the germline V gene. The CDR3 region is CASSFGRDYEQYF. DNA for the CDR3: TGTGCCAGCAGCTTCGGCAGGGACTACGAGCAGTACTTC.